A selection of T cell receptor beta chains follows, all from one sample in a study of T cells in localized non-small cell lung cancer. The repertoire was sequenced with immunoSEQ multiplex PCR; TCRdb's copy has only in-frame clones and lacks some. Found here are about 21,000 clones, approximately 84% of them singletons; the top ten hold approximately 2.4%. The sequences come from peripheral blood, collected before any cancer treatment. The receptors shown here come from a man aged 40-75 years with stage I lung adenocarcinoma. CDR3s include the opening cysteine and the closing phenylalanine or tryptophan. Clone sizes are given selectively: once, few, many, or a class where the clone is expanded.

CDR3 protein: CASSSGQVTYEQYF
J gene: TRBJ2-7
clone size: .
V gene: TRBV5-1

CDR3 protein: CASRREGSYEQYF
J gene: TRBJ2-7
clone size: .
V gene: TRBV19

CDR3 protein: CASSQLSSRTPYQETQYF
J gene: TRBJ2-5
clone size: few
V gene: TRBV23-1

CDR3 protein: CASSRGLAGSSSYNEQFF
J gene: TRBJ2-1
clone size: .
V gene: TRBV5-1

CDR3 protein: CVYLSSYNSPLHF
J gene: TRBJ1-6
clone size: .
V gene: TRBV27

CDR3 protein: CASSLARLSTGELFF
J gene: TRBJ2-2
clone size: .
V gene: TRBV7-3

CDR3 protein: CASSPSPTDSSYNEQFF
J gene: TRBJ2-1
clone size: once
V gene: TRBV5-1

CDR3 protein: CASSQQTVVTTDTQYF
J gene: TRBJ2-3
clone size: .
V gene: TRBV14

CDR3 protein: CASSPGALDRDSSGNTIYF
J gene: TRBJ1-3
clone size: .
V gene: TRBV7-6

CDR3 protein: CASSYGRQDGYTF
J gene: TRBJ1-2
clone size: .
V gene: TRBV6-5

CDR3 protein: CASSLALGRGTEAFF
J gene: TRBJ1-1
clone size: .
V gene: TRBV7-8

CDR3 protein: CASSSPGGSTTDTQYF
J gene: TRBJ2-3
clone size: .
V gene: TRBV28

CDR3 protein: CASSLKGQPQHF
J gene: TRBJ1-5
clone size: .
V gene: TRBV28

CDR3 protein: CSVGTDPNTGELFF
J gene: TRBJ2-2
clone size: .
V gene: TRBV29-1

CDR3 protein: CASSLGGWGETQYF
J gene: TRBJ2-5
clone size: once
V gene: TRBV5-4

CDR3 protein: CASSTGGETQYF
J gene: TRBJ2-5
clone size: .
V gene: TRBV28

CDR3 protein: CASSQDRQRHSGANVLTF
J gene: TRBJ2-6
clone size: .
V gene: TRBV14

CDR3 protein: CASSEPRTGDTEAFF
J gene: TRBJ1-1
clone size: .
V gene: TRBV2

CDR3 protein: CASSFSTGVRTGELFF
J gene: TRBJ2-2
clone size: .
V gene: TRBV5-4

CDR3 protein: CASSLGPTEGEKLFF
J gene: TRBJ1-4
clone size: .
V gene: TRBV5-5

CDR3 protein: CASRAAGTYEQYF
J gene: TRBJ2-7
clone size: .
V gene: TRBV7-9

CDR3 protein: CASSERGGITGELFF
J gene: TRBJ2-2
clone size: .
V gene: TRBV9

CDR3 protein: CATSTGFYNKGKSNTEAFF
J gene: TRBJ1-1
clone size: few
V gene: TRBV15

CDR3 protein: CASSLEGQPGELFF
J gene: TRBJ2-2
clone size: .
V gene: TRBV5-1

CDR3 protein: CASNEDSSYNSPLHF
J gene: TRBJ1-6
clone size: few
V gene: TRBV7-2

CDR3 protein: CASSIRGNTGELFF
J gene: TRBJ2-2
clone size: .
V gene: TRBV4-1

CDR3 protein: CASSEGQGRTGELFF
J gene: TRBJ2-2
clone size: .
V gene: TRBV9

CDR3 protein: CASSIAEHYEQYF
J gene: TRBJ2-7
clone size: .
V gene: TRBV19

CDR3 protein: CAISESSGGLRETQYF
J gene: TRBJ2-5
clone size: .
V gene: TRBV10-3

CDR3 protein: CASSPRTTGELFF
J gene: TRBJ2-2
clone size: .
V gene: TRBV11-3

CDR3 protein: CASSPWGTPTGELFF
J gene: TRBJ2-2
clone size: .
V gene: TRBV7-2

CDR3 protein: CATSSDPPRGLAGSYNEQFF
J gene: TRBJ2-1
clone size: .
V gene: TRBV15

CDR3 protein: CASSLGGTNTEAFF
J gene: TRBJ1-1
clone size: few
V gene: TRBV7-2

CDR3 protein: CASSSRTSGMGYNEQFF
J gene: TRBJ2-1
clone size: few
V gene: TRBV7-2

CDR3 protein: CASSQDQDSSYNEQFF
J gene: TRBJ2-1
clone size: .
V gene: TRBV4-1

CDR3 protein: CASSLNVGQGMEKLFF
J gene: TRBJ1-4
clone size: .
V gene: TRBV7-6

CDR3 protein: CASSLDLVGGYEQYF
J gene: TRBJ2-7
clone size: once
V gene: TRBV7-6

CDR3 protein: CASSSPAGAPSYEQYF
J gene: TRBJ2-7
clone size: few
V gene: TRBV28

CDR3 protein: CASSSSSGRETQYF
J gene: TRBJ2-5
clone size: few
V gene: TRBV13

CDR3 protein: CARYPGTSGTSSYNEQFF
J gene: TRBJ2-1
clone size: .
V gene: TRBV5-1

CDR3 protein: CASSLSPLYRSKQAFF
J gene: TRBJ1-1
clone size: .
V gene: TRBV28

CDR3 protein: CASSLAGEWTQPQHF
J gene: TRBJ1-5
clone size: .
V gene: TRBV5-1

CDR3 protein: CASSLIGVTNEKLFF
J gene: TRBJ1-4
clone size: .
V gene: TRBV28

CDR3 protein: CASSHTGGYTF
J gene: TRBJ1-2
clone size: once
V gene: TRBV28

CDR3 protein: CASSIQGLANEQFF
J gene: TRBJ2-1
clone size: .
V gene: TRBV19

CDR3 protein: CASSLGETVLGGETQYF
J gene: TRBJ2-5
clone size: few
V gene: TRBV13